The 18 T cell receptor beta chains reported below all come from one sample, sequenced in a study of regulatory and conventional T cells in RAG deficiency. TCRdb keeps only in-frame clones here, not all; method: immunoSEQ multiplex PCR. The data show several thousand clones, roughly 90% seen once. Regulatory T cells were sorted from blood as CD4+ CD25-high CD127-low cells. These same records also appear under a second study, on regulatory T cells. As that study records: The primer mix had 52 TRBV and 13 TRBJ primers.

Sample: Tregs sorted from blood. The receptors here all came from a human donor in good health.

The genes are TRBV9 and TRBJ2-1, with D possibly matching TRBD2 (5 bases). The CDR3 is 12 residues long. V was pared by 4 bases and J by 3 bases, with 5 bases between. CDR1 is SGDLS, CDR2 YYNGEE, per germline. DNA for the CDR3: TGTGCCAGCAGCCGGGACTACAATGAGCAGTTCTTC. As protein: CASSRDYNEQFF.

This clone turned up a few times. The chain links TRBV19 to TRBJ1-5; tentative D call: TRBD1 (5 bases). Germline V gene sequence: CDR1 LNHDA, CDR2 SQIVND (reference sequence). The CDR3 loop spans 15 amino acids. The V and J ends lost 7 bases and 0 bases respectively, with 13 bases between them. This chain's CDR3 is CASTSGWLSNQPQHF. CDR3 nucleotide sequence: TGTGCCAGTACATCAGGGTGGCTTAGCAATCAGCCCCAGCATTTT.

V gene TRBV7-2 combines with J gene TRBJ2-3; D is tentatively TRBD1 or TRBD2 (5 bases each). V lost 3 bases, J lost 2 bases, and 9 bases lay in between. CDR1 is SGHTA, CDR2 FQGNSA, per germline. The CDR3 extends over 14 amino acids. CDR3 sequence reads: CASSFSGPTDTQYF. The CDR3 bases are TGTGCCAGCAGCTTTTCGGGACCCACAGATACGCAGTATTTT.

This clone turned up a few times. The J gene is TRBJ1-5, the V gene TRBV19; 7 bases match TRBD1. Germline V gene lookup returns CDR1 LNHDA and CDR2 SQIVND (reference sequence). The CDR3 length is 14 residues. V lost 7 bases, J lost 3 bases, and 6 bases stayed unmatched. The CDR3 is CASTRTGSNQPQHF. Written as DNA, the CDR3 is TGTGCCAGTACAAGGACAGGATCCAATCAGCCCCAGCATTTT.

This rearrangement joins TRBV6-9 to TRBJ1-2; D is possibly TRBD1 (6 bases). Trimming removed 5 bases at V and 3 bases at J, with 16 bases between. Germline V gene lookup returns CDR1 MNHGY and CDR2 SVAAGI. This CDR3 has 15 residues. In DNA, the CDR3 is TGTGCCAGCAGTACCCGTAGCAGGGGTTACTATGGCTACACCTTC. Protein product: CASSTRSRGYYGYTF.

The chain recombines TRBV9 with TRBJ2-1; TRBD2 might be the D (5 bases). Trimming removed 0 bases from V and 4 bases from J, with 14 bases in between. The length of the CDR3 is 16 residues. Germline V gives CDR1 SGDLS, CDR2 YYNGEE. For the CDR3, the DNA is TGTGCCAGCAGCGTAGACTCCCCGGGGATATACAATGAGCAGTTCTTC. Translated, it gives CASSVDSPGIYNEQFF.

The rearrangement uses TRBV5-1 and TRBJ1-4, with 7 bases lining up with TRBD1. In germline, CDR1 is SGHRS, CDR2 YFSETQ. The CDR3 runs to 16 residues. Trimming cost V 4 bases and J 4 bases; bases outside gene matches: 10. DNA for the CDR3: TGCGCCAGCAGCCCCGGGACAGAGTACATTAATGAAAAACTGTTTTTT. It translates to CASSPGTEYINEKLFF.

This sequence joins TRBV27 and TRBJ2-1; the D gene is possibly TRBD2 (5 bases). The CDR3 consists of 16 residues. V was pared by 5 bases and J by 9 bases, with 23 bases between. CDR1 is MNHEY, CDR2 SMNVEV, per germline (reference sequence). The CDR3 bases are TGTGCCAGCAGTCAATGGACGGGGTCCCGGGGTCCTGAGCAGTTCTTC. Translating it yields CASSQWTGSRGPEQFF.

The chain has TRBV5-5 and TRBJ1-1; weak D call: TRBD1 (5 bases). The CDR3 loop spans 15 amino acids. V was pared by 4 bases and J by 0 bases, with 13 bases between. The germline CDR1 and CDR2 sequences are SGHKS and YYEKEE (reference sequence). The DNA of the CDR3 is TGTGCCAGCAGCGCCTGGCAGGGCCTGAACACTGAAGCTTTCTTT. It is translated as CASSAWQGLNTEAFF.

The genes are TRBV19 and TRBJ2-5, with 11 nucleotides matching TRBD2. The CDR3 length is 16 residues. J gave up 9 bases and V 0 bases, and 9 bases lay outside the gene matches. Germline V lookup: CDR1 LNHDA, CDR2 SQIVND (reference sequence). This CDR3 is CASSIDAASGGPAQYF. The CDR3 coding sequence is TGTGCCAGTAGTATAGATGCGGCTAGCGGGGGGCCGGCCCAGTACTTC.

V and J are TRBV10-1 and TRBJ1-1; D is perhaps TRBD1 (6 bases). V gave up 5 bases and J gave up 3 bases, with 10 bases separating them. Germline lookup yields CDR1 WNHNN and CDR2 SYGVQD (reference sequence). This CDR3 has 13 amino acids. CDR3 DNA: TGCGCCAGCAGTAAACAGGGAGACACTGAAGCTTTCTTT. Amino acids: CASSKQGDTEAFF.

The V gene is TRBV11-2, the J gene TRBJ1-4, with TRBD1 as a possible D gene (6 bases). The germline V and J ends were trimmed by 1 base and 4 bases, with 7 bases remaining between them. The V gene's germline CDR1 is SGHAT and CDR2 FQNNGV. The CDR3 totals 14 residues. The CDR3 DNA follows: TGTGCCAGCAGCTTAGGGACAGTTAATGAAAAACTGTTTTTT. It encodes CASSLGTVNEKLFF.

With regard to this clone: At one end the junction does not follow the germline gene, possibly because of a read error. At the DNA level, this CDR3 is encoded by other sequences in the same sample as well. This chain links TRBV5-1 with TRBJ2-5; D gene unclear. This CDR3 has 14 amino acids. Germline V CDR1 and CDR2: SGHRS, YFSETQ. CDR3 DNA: TGTGCCAGCAGCTCACACAACGCTCAAGAGACCCAGTACTTC. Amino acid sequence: CASSSHNAQETQYF.

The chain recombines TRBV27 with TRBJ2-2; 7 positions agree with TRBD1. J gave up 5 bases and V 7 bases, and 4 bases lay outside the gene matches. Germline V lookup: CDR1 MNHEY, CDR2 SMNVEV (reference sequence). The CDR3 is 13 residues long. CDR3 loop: CASKGGGTGELFF. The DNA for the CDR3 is TGTGCCAGCAAAGGGGGCGGGACCGGGGAGCTGTTTTTT.

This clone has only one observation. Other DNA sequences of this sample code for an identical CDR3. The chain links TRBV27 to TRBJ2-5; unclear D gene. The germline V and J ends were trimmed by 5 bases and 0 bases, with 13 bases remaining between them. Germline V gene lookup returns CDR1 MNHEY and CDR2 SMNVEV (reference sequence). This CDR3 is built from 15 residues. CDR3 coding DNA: TGTGCCAGCAGTCTTTTTCGAACGGACCAAGAGACCCAGTACTTC. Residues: CASSLFRTDQETQYF.

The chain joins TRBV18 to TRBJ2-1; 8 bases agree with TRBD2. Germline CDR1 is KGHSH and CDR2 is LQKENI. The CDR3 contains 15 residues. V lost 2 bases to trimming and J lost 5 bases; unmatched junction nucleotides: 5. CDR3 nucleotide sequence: TGTGCCAGCTCACCAAGGCGTAGCGGGGACAATGAGCAGTTCTTC. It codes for CASSPRRSGDNEQFF. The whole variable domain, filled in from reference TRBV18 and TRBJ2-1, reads NAGVMQNPRHLVRRRGQEARLRCSPMKGHSHVYWYRQLPEEGLKFMVYLQKENIIDESGMPKERFSAEFPKEGPSILRIQQVVRGDSAAYFCASSPRRSGDNEQFFGPGTRLTVL.

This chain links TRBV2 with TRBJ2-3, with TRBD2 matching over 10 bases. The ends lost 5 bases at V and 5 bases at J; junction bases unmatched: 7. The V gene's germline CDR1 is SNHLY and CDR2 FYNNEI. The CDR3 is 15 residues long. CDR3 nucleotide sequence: TGTGCCAGCAGTAGCGGGGGGGCCGGGGTAGATACGCAGTATTTT. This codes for CASSSGGAGVDTQYF.

The CDR3 is CASSLGSGTGSRGNSPLHF. The CDR3 region has the DNA TGTGCCAGCAGCTTAGGGTCCGGGACAGGGTCTAGGGGTAATTCACCCCTCCACTTT. The chain is built from TRBV11-2 and TRBJ1-6; the match to TRBD1 covers 9 bases. The V and J ends lost 1 base and 6 bases, in that order; junction bases with no gene match: 13. The CDR3 covers 19 residues. Germline V gene sequence: CDR1 SGHAT, CDR2 FQNNGV.